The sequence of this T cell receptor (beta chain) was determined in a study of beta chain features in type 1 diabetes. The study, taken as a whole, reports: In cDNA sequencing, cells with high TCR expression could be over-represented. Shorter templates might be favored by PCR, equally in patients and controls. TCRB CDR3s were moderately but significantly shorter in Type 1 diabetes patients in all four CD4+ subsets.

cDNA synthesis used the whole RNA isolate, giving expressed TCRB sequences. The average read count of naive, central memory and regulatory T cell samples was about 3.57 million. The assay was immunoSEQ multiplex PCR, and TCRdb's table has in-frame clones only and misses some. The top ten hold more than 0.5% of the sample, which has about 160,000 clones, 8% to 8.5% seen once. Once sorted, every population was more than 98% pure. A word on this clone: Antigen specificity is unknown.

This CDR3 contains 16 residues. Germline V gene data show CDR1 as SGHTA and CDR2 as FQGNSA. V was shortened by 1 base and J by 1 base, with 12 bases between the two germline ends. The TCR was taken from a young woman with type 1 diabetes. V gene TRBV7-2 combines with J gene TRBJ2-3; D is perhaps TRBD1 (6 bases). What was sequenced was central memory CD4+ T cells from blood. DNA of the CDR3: TGTGCCAGCAGCTTAGAAATAGCAGGGGGCACAGATACGCAGTATTTT. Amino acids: CASSLEIAGGTDTQYF. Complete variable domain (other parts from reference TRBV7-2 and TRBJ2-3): GAGVSQSPSNKVTEKGKDVELRCDPISGHTALYWYRQSLGQGLEFLIYFQGNSAPDKSGLPSDRFSAERTGGSVSTLTIQRTQQEDSAVYLCASSLEIAGGTDTQYFGPGTRLTVL.